The rows below give T cell receptor beta chains drawn from one sample of a study of identical twins. From the 5' RACE reads, TCRdb called clonotypes with MiXCR, one entry per CDR3 protein. The sample consists of 400,000 to 650,000 distinct CDR3 sequences, approximately 22% of them appearing once. These records were also assigned to another study, of T cells expressing NK-cell markers.

The specimen was CD4+ T cells sorted from blood. Receptor source: a woman in her late teens or twenties in good health. The CDR3 runs from the conserved cysteine through the conserved F or W. D genes are given only for firm matches. The listing skips clone size in some rows; elsewhere it reads once, few, many or a size class.

cdr3_nt,cdr3_aa,d_call,j_call,v_call,clone_size
TGCAGCGTTGAAGGCCCGGGACGCTCCCGGTCTGGAAACACCATATATTTT,CSVEGPGRSRSGNTIYF,NA,TRBJ1-3,TRBV29-1,NA
TGCAGTGCTAGAGAGGGGAGCTCTGGGGCCAACGTCCTGACTTTC,CSAREGSSGANVLTF,NA,TRBJ2-6,TRBV20-1,few
TGTGCCAGTCCTCCGGGACTAGCGGTACAAGAGACCCAGTACTTC,CASPPGLAVQETQYF,TRBD2,TRBJ2-5,TRBV6-1,NA
TGCGCCAGCAGCCCAGACAGGGGACGAGAGACCCAGTACTTC,CASSPDRGRETQYF,TRBD1,TRBJ2-5,TRBV5-1,many
TGTGCCAGCAGTTTAATGGGTCAGCCCCAGCATTTT,CASSLMGQPQHF,NA,TRBJ1-5,TRBV12-3/TRBV12-4,many
TGTGCCAGCAGCCCTAGACAGAAGAACACCGGGGAGCTGTTTTTT,CASSPRQKNTGELFF,NA,TRBJ2-2,TRBV7-6,few
TGTGCCAGCAGCTTAACGGTTGGAGTAGCAGATACGCAGTATTTT,CASSLTVGVADTQYF,NA,TRBJ2-3,TRBV7-3,NA
TGTGCTAGTGGTTTGTCCGCCACTAGCGGGGTATTCGATGAGCAGTTCTTC,CASGLSATSGVFDEQFF,TRBD2,TRBJ2-1,TRBV12-5,once
TGTGCCAGCAGTCCGGGACTCAGGCCCTACGAGCAGTACTTC,CASSPGLRPYEQYF,NA,TRBJ2-7,TRBV27,NA
TGTGCCAGCAGCTTAGTCCTGACCGGGGGGGCAGATACGCAGTATTTT,CASSLVLTGGADTQYF,TRBD2,TRBJ2-3,TRBV7-9,NA
TGTGCCAGCAGTTACATTCCGGGACGCCAAAGCTCCTACAATGAGCAGTTCTTC,CASSYIPGRQSSYNEQFF,NA,TRBJ2-1,TRBV6-2/TRBV6-3,NA
TGTGCCAGCTCACCCGGGACAGAGAACACTGAAGCTTTCTTT,CASSPGTENTEAFF,TRBD1,TRBJ1-1,TRBV18,many
TGTGCCAGCAGTTACTCCCCGATACTCCTCGGGGAAGAGACCCAGTACTTC,CASSYSPILLGEETQYF,NA,TRBJ2-5,TRBV6-5,NA
TGCAGTGCTAGTTGGCAGGGAGCCTACGAGCAGTACTTC,CSASWQGAYEQYF,NA,TRBJ2-7,TRBV20-1,NA
TGTGCCAGCAGCTTAGTGAAAGTAGCGGGAGGCCACAATGAGCAGTTCTTC,CASSLVKVAGGHNEQFF,TRBD2,TRBJ2-1,TRBV7-8,NA
TGCGCCAGCAGCTTGGTGGCTAGCGATACCGGGGAGCTGTTTTTT,CASSLVASDTGELFF,NA,TRBJ2-2,TRBV5-1,NA
TGTGCCATCAGTGGTGGGACTTCCCTCTACGAGCAGTACTTC,CAISGGTSLYEQYF,NA,TRBJ2-7,TRBV10-3,many
TGTGCCAGCAGCTCCCAGACCGCTAGCTATGGCTACACCTTC,CASSSQTASYGYTF,NA,TRBJ1-2,TRBV7-9,few
TGTGCCAGCACCCGCCCCGGCGCCAATGAGCAGTTCTTC,CASTRPGANEQFF,NA,TRBJ2-1,TRBV6-1,few
TGTGCCAGCAGTTTTGTGGGGAGCGGGGGAATCGAGCAGTTCTTC,CASSFVGSGGIEQFF,TRBD2,TRBJ2-1,TRBV12-3/TRBV12-4,many
TGTGCCTGGAGTGTACTGAGGCGTCGGACTAGCGGGAGAGGCTCCTACAATGAGCAGTTCTTC,CAWSVLRRRTSGRGSYNEQFF,TRBD2,TRBJ2-1,TRBV30,NA
TGTGCCAGCAGCTTATTTATGCTAGCGGGAGGCGAGCAGTACTTC,CASSLFMLAGGEQYF,TRBD2,TRBJ2-7,TRBV7-2,NA
TGTGCCAGCAGCGTAGGCGCGGACTACGAGCAGTACTTC,CASSVGADYEQYF,NA,TRBJ2-7,TRBV9,NA
TGCGCCAGCAGCCTTGGGACTGAGGGTGAGCAGTTCTTC,CASSLGTEGEQFF,NA,TRBJ2-1,TRBV4-3,NA
TGTGCCAGCTCCCCTCAGGGATCCACTGAAGCTTTCTTT,CASSPQGSTEAFF,NA,TRBJ1-1,TRBV18,NA
TGTGCCAGCAGTTTTAGACCCGAAACCGGGGCGGGGGAGCTGTTTTTT,CASSFRPETGAGELFF,NA,TRBJ2-2,TRBV6-5,NA
TGCAGTGCTAGTGGGACAGTTGACGCCTACGAGCAGTACTTC,CSASGTVDAYEQYF,TRBD1,TRBJ2-7,TRBV20-1,NA
TGCGCCAGCAGCTTGGGGGTAGCGGGAGGGCCAGGAGATACGCAGTATTTT,CASSLGVAGGPGDTQYF,TRBD2,TRBJ2-3,TRBV5-1,NA
TGCAGCGTCCCGGGTGCCCCAAATCCGAATTCATCCCTCCACTTT,CSVPGAPNPNSSLHF,NA,TRBJ1-6,TRBV29-1,many
TGCAGCGCCACAGGGGATCTCCAGAACACTGAAGCTTTCTTT,CSATGDLQNTEAFF,TRBD1,TRBJ1-1,TRBV29-1,few
TGTGCCATGAGCCTGGGGCTCGAGGGTGAGCAGTTCTTC,CAMSLGLEGEQFF,NA,TRBJ2-1,TRBV5-5,NA
TGCAGTGCGCGACCAGGGAATCAGCCCCAGCATTTT,CSARPGNQPQHF,NA,TRBJ1-5,TRBV20-1,NA
TGTGCCAGCAGCTTTGGGTCCCCAGGTGACGAGCAGTACTTC,CASSFGSPGDEQYF,NA,TRBJ2-7,TRBV7-2,few
TGCAGTGCTGGCCGACTAGCGGGAGAGACCTACAATGAGCAGTTCTTC,CSAGRLAGETYNEQFF,TRBD2,TRBJ2-1,TRBV20-1,NA
TGTGCCAGCAGCACCAGGCACGAGCAGTACTTC,CASSTRHEQYF,NA,TRBJ2-7,TRBV7-2,few
TGTGCCAGCAGCCCCGACCGTTATTATGGCTACACCTTC,CASSPDRYYGYTF,NA,TRBJ1-2,TRBV12-3/TRBV12-4,few
TGTGCCAGCAGTGAGGGACAGGGGAGGACCGGTACTAACAATGAGCAGTTCTTC,CASSEGQGRTGTNNEQFF,TRBD1,TRBJ2-1,TRBV25-1,NA
TGTGCCAGCAATCGGGACACTTACAATGAGCAGTTCTTC,CASNRDTYNEQFF,NA,TRBJ2-1,TRBV9,NA
TGCAGCGCAGTTTACAATGAGCAGTTCTTC,CSAVYNEQFF,NA,TRBJ2-1,TRBV29-1,few
TGTGCCAGCAGTTCGCGGACAGCGGGGAACACTGAAGCTTTCTTT,CASSSRTAGNTEAFF,NA,TRBJ1-1,TRBV12-3/TRBV12-4,few
TGCAGTGCTACGGGACAGGGGGCGGAGACCCAGTACTTC,CSATGQGAETQYF,TRBD1,TRBJ2-5,TRBV20-1,NA
TGCAGTGCTCCCCGGCACGGGGGCGTAGCGACTAGCACAGATACGCAGTATTTT,CSAPRHGGVATSTDTQYF,NA,TRBJ2-3,TRBV20-1,few